Listed below are T cell receptor beta chains from one sample, sequenced in a study of control samples from healthy donors and cancer patients. The protocol was immunoSEQ multiplex PCR, while the TCRdb copy is restricted to in-frame clones and leaves out a portion. The sample contains around 42,000 clones, around 78% of which appear only once. The material sequenced was blood. Source of these receptors: a man aged 55 to 70 in good health. Both conserved end residues are trimmed from each CDR3.

>TRBV2
ASSEVRGGQPQH
>TRBV5-1
ASSLTSAETQY
>TRBV7-2
ASSPDRRRGYT
>TRBV7-3
ASSLGVSGGFSGYT
>TRBV20-1
SASSGSTDTQY
>TRBV5-1
ASSGTTGESEQY
>TRBV16
ASSQETPERNYGYT
>TRBV2
ASVGTGDEQY
>TRBV5-4
ASSPGGGLQGSPLH
>TRBV3-1/TRBV3-2
ASSQGTSSYNEQF
>TRBV6-6
ASSSGQGGTYNEQF
>TRBV4-3
ASSRIQGAGEKLF
>TRBV24-1
ATSDGGTGDQPQH
>TRBV4-1
ASSQEGEMSGANVLT
>TRBV28
ASSLEAGGTEAF
>TRBV19
ASSGTSGVYEQY
>TRBV11-3
ASSLVRWAVRGNTIY
>TRBV2
ASQVIPYNEQF
>TRBV11-2
ASSLPANYGYT
>TRBV5-4
ASSLAYGGGGSDTQY
>TRBV6-5
ASSTDPGVAGGYT
>TRBV6-5
ASSYSTGSKGGTQY
>TRBV12-3/TRBV12-4
ASRRLEGYGYT
>TRBV7-9
ASSFRDSGTDTQY
>TRBV28
ASSLSGQGMEKLF
>TRBV19
ASNSRGFFNEQY
>TRBV4-3
ASSTGPYNEQF
>TRBV5-1
ASTLTGTAPYEQY
>TRBV6-2/TRBV6-3
ASSYSITGTDSPLH
>TRBV7-2
ASSLAAVAGGVMNTEAF
>TRBV18
ASFAGTGTTEAF
>TRBV5-1
ASSLFMGPRGGLNEQF
>TRBV30
AWISGDRGYEQY
>TRBV6-5
ASSHRQYYEQY
>TRBV20-1
SASLSEAQY
>TRBV7-2
ASSLATGTDTQY
>TRBV28
ASIHPGGYNYGYT
>TRBV27
ASSQSRAPGSYEQY
>TRBV12-5
ASGRGAEAF
>TRBV4-3
ASSPGTGIYYGYT
>TRBV5-1
ASSEAGTGYEQY
>TRBV5-8
ASSLYWLAGTGELF
>TRBV6-5
ASSYSKVQGTGELF
>TRBV2
ASTPERGSYEQY
>TRBV6-5
ASSSGSNYGYT
>TRBV6-5
ASSAGQERYEAF
>TRBV30
AWSVKGNYGYT
>TRBV18
ASARTGTGDQPQH
>TRBV24-1
ATSDPAGTGETQY
>TRBV14
ASSQWSNQPQH
>TRBV7-3
ASSADGTKTDTQY
>TRBV9
ASSPRPGTNYGYT
>TRBV18
ASSPSGGIEKLF